The clone carrying this TCR beta chain has ten or more counts. The data were obtained in a study of T-cell reconstitution after alpha-beta-depleted transplantation in children. CDR3 length: 13 amino acids. V shed 4 bases and J shed 0 bases, with 8 bases lying between them. CDR1 SGHRS and CDR2 YFSETQ come from the germline V gene. A TCRbeta library incorporating unique molecular identifiers was prepared. MiXCR was run by TCRdb on the PCR reads, yielding one entry per CDR3 protein. The table has nearly 20,000 distinct CDR3 sequences, under 15% seen once. The sequencing used PBMCs, mostly from graft donor cells, collected 60 days after TCRalphabeta/CD19-depleted stem cell transplant. The chain joins TRBV5-1 to TRBJ2-7, with D hard to call. This receptor was obtained from a female patient aged 2 to 10 who had a stem cell transplant for congenital amegakaryocytic thrombocytopenia, so the T cells may come from the graft donor. CDR3 loop: CASSPLISYEQYF. CDR3 coding DNA: TGCGCCAGCAGCCCCTTAATCTCCTACGAGCAGTACTTC.